Listed below are T cell receptor beta chains from one sample, sequenced in a study of beta chain features in type 1 diabetes. Sequencing was performed with immunoSEQ multiplex PCR; in TCRdb, only in-frame clones are kept and a portion is missing. The sample contains around 40,000 clones, about 66% of which appear only once. The sequenced sample was Tregs from blood. These receptors all stem from a woman aged 18-30 years with type 1 diabetes. Both conserved end residues are part of each CDR3. The order of the fields is clone size, V gene, J gene, D gene, CDR3 DNA, CDR3 protein. D genes are given only for firm matches. Only some rows state a clone size, as once, few, many or a class for expanded clones.

>NA|TRBV5-1|TRBJ2-6|NA
TGCGCCAGCAGCGGGGGAGGACTGGGCTCTGGGGCCAACGTCCTGACTTTC
CASSGGGLGSGANVLTF
>few|TRBV13|TRBJ2-7|TRBD1
TGTGCCAGCAGCGCGGACAGGGGCGAGCAGTACTTC
CASSADRGEQYF
>NA|TRBV20-1|TRBJ2-7|NA
TGCAGTCACAGGGTCTCCTACGAGCAGTACTTC
CSHRVSYEQYF
>NA|TRBV18|TRBJ2-4|NA
TGTGCCAGCTCCCCCGGGTCTGTAAACATTCAGTACTTC
CASSPGSVNIQYF
>few|TRBV19|TRBJ1-5|NA
TGTGCCGCCGATGACAGTTATAGCAATCAGCCCCAGCATTTT
CAADDSYSNQPQHF
>NA|TRBV7-2|TRBJ2-5|TRBD1
TGTGCCAGCAGCTGGGGTCTCGGGACAGGGGGCCAGGGGGCCCAGTACTTC
CASSWGLGTGGQGAQYF
>NA|TRBV7-2|TRBJ1-5|NA
TGTGCCAGCAGTCCCACAGGGAATCAGCCCCAGCATTTT
CASSPTGNQPQHF
>NA|TRBV9|TRBJ1-1|NA
TGTGCCAGCAGCGCTCAACCGGGACAGAACACTGAAGCTTTCTTT
CASSAQPGQNTEAFF
>NA|TRBV6-4|TRBJ1-1|NA
TGTGCCAGCAGTGATCGGCCCCAGGGGACTGAAGCTTTCTTT
CASSDRPQGTEAFF
>once|TRBV5-4|TRBJ2-7|NA
TGTGCCAGCAAAAAAGCAGGCCAATCCTACGAGCAGTACTTC
CASKKAGQSYEQYF
>NA|TRBV18|TRBJ2-7|NA
TGTGCCAGCTCCCCTGGGCACGGCGAGCAGTACTTC
CASSPGHGEQYF
>NA|TRBV6-1|TRBJ1-5|TRBD1
TGTGCCAGCGGGGGGACAGGTGGACAGCCCCAGCATTTT
CASGGTGGQPQHF
>NA|TRBV2|TRBJ2-7|NA
TGTGCCAGCAGTACTTCAGAAGGAGTCGGGCAGTACTTC
CASSTSEGVGQYF
>NA|TRBV4-3|TRBJ1-1|TRBD1
TGCGCCAGCAGCCGATCACAGGGGTCTGAAGCTTTCTTT
CASSRSQGSEAFF
>NA|TRBV5-6|TRBJ2-5|TRBD2
TGTGCCAGCAGCTCCCGGACTAGCGGGCAAGAGACCCAGTACTTC
CASSSRTSGQETQYF
>NA|TRBV18|TRBJ2-4|TRBD2
TGTGCCAGCTCACCAGCTGGCGGGGGGATCAAAAACATTCAGTACTTC
CASSPAGGGIKNIQYF
>few|TRBV2|TRBJ2-1|NA
TGTGCCAGCAGTTCCGGGGGAAGCTCCTACAATGAGCAGTTCTTC
CASSSGGSSYNEQFF
>NA|TRBV18|TRBJ1-1|NA
TGTGCCAGCTCACCACCGGGGCGGGGATCCGCTTTCTTT
CASSPPGRGSAFF
>NA|TRBV10-2|TRBJ2-5|TRBD2
TGCGCCAGCAGATTAGCGGGAGAGGATGAGCAGTACTTC
CASRLAGEDEQYF
>NA|TRBV18|TRBJ1-4|TRBD1
TGTGCCAGCTCACCTCAGGGGGGCGGAGAACTGTTTTTT
CASSPQGGGELFF
>NA|TRBV28|TRBJ1-5|TRBD1
TGTGCCAGTCGGGACAGTCAAGGACCAAATCAGCCCCAGCATTTT
CASRDSQGPNQPQHF
>few|TRBV18|TRBJ1-4|NA
TGTGCCAGCTCACCACGGGGCACTAATGAAAAACTGTTTTTT
CASSPRGTNEKLFF
>NA|TRBV5-4|TRBJ2-1|TRBD2
TGTGCCAGCAGCTTGATGGGCGGGGGCTACAATGAGCAGTTCTTC
CASSLMGGGYNEQFF
>NA|TRBV19|TRBJ2-2|TRBD2
TGTGCCAGTAGTAGGGGGACTAGCGGGAGGAGCACCGGGGAGCTGTTTTTT
CASSRGTSGRSTGELFF
>NA|TRBV4-1|TRBJ2-7|TRBD2
TGCGCCAGCAGCCAAGATCGTGGGGTAGCGGGGGCTGCCTACGAGCAGTACTTC
CASSQDRGVAGAAYEQYF
>NA|TRBV7-2|TRBJ2-3|TRBD2
TGTGCCAGCAGCTTCGGCGGGAGGGAAGATACGCAGTATTTT
CASSFGGREDTQYF
>NA|TRBV7-9|TRBJ2-7|NA
TGTGCCAGCAGCTCGGGGACTGGCGAGCAGTACTTC
CASSSGTGEQYF
>NA|TRBV4-1|TRBJ1-5|TRBD1
TGCGCCAGCAGCCACGCGACAGGGGGCTATCAGCCCCAGCATTTT
CASSHATGGYQPQHF
>NA|TRBV29-1|TRBJ2-3|NA
TGCAGCGTTGCGTATTCTTCCCGCGGAGATACGCAGTATTTT
CSVAYSSRGDTQYF
>NA|TRBV7-3|TRBJ2-1|TRBD2
TGTGCCAGCAGCTCTACCGGGAGGGCCAGTGAGCAGTTCTTC
CASSSTGRASEQFF
>once|TRBV7-2|TRBJ2-5|NA
TGTGCCAGCCGGTCTAGTGGGGCCGAGACCCAGTACTTC
CASRSSGAETQYF
>NA|TRBV9|TRBJ2-7|NA
TGTGCCAGCAGTGACTACGGGGATTCCGAGCAGTACTTC
CASSDYGDSEQYF
>NA|TRBV18|TRBJ2-7|NA
TGTGCCAGCTCACCGACGGCGGGATCGGTCTACGAGCAGTACTTC
CASSPTAGSVYEQYF
>NA|TRBV2|TRBJ1-2|NA
TGTGCCAGCAGTGAAGAAACAGGTGGGGGCTACACCTTC
CASSEETGGGYTF
>NA|TRBV5-1|TRBJ2-2|TRBD2
TGCGCCAGCAGCTTGGGTGCTAGCGGGAACACCGGGGAGCTGTTTTTT
CASSLGASGNTGELFF
>NA|TRBV29-1|TRBJ2-3|NA
TGCAGCCCCCGCAGCGCCTCCACGGGTACGCAGTATTTT
CSPRSASTGTQYF
>NA|TRBV19|TRBJ2-1|TRBD1
TGTGCCAGTAGTATAGGGACAGGGTCTTACAATGAGCAGTTCTTC
CASSIGTGSYNEQFF
>NA|TRBV5-6|TRBJ2-1|TRBD1
TGTGCCAGCAGCTTCGGGACAGGGTCCTACAATGAGCAGTTCTTC
CASSFGTGSYNEQFF
>few|TRBV10-3|TRBJ2-7|NA
TGTGCCATCAGTGATTTCGGACAGATCTACGAGCAGTACTTC
CAISDFGQIYEQYF
>NA|TRBV4-1|TRBJ2-7|NA
TGCGCCAGCAGCCAAGATGTTAGGCGGCAGACCGGTGAGCAGTACTTC
CASSQDVRRQTGEQYF
>few|TRBV28|TRBJ1-4|NA
TGTGCCAGCAGTTCAGGGGACCCCAATGAAAAACTGTTTTTT
CASSSGDPNEKLFF
>NA|TRBV5-1|TRBJ1-2|NA
TGCGCCAGCAGCGCAGTTTCATATGGCTACACCTTC
CASSAVSYGYTF
>few|TRBV4-3|TRBJ2-1|TRBD2
TGCGCCAGCAGCCAATCCCCGACTAGCGGGTACAATGAGCAGTTCTTC
CASSQSPTSGYNEQFF
>once|TRBV19|TRBJ2-2|NA
TGTGCCAGTAACCCCGGAGGGGCCCGGTTCAGCGGGGAGCTGTTTTTT
CASNPGGARFSGELFF
>NA|TRBV25-1|TRBJ2-1|NA
TGTGCCAGCAGTGGACGCGGGGTAGGGTACAATGAGCAGTTCTTC
CASSGRGVGYNEQFF
>few|TRBV7-2|TRBJ1-2|TRBD1
TGTGCCAGCAGCTTAGGACAGGGGGGATATGGCTACACCTTC
CASSLGQGGYGYTF
>NA|TRBV28|TRBJ2-1|TRBD2
TGTGCCAGCCCCCCGGGACTAGCGGGAATATTAATGAGTGGCAATGAGCAGTTCTTC
CASPPGLAGILMSGNEQFF
>NA|TRBV28|TRBJ2-3|NA
TGTGCCAGCGGTCTAGCCTTCACAGATACGCAGTATTTT
CASGLAFTDTQYF